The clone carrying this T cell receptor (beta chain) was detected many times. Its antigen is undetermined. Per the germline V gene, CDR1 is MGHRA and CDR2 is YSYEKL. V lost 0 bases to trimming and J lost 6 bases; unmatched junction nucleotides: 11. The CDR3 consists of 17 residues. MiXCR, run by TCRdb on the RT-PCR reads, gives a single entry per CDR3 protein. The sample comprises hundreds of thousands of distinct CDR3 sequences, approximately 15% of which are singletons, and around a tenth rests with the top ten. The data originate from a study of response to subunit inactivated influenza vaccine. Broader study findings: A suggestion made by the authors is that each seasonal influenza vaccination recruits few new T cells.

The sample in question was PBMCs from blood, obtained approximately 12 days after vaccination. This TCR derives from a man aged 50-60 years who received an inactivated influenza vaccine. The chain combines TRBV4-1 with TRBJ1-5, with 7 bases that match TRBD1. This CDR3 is CASSQDPLRQGGQPQHF. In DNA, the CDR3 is TGCGCCAGCAGCCAAGACCCCTTAAGACAGGGCGGTCAGCCCCAGCATTTT.